The next 19 T cell receptor beta chains were all read from a single sample in a study of vaccination effects on CD4 cells after COVID-19. The method was immunoSEQ multiplex PCR; TCRdb's version includes in-frame clones alone and lacks a portion of them. The top ten hold about 2.2% of the sample, which has more than 60,000 clones, over 70% seen once. A roughly 10-day culture period preceded the isolation of CD4+ T cells. Two-dose BNT162b2 or mRNA-1273 vaccination was given to participants. Their antigen targets remain unknown. The sample here was CD4+ T cells from PBMCs cultured without peptide, taken after COVID-19 vaccination. The receptor set was obtained from a human donor who received a COVID-19 vaccine.

This chain joins TRBV2 and TRBJ2-5; tentatively, D is TRBD1 (5 bases). Per the germline V gene, CDR1 is SNHLY and CDR2 is FYNNEI. CDR3 size: 14 residues. The germline V and J ends were trimmed by 6 bases and 0 bases, with 11 bases remaining between them. The CDR3 coding sequence is TGTGCCAGCAGGGAGACAGTGTACCAAGAGACCCAGTACTTC. The encoded protein is CASRETVYQETQYF.

This clone has more than one count but fewer than ten. The chain is built from TRBV5-4 and TRBJ2-5; 10 bases match TRBD2. J lost 4 bases, V lost 1 base, and 4 bases had no gene match. The CDR3 covers 15 residues. Germline CDR1 is SGHNT and CDR2 is YYREEE (reference sequence). The CDR3 loop reads CASSLTSGAGETQYF. CDR3 DNA: TGTGCCAGCAGCTTGACTAGCGGGGCTGGAGAGACCCAGTACTTC.

V gene TRBV5-1 combines with J gene TRBJ1-6; D remains ambiguous. Trimming shortened V by 3 bases and J by 2 bases, and 9 bases separated the two germline ends. This CDR3 contains 15 residues. Germline V lookup: CDR1 SGHRS, CDR2 YFSETQ. The CDR3, as DNA: TGCGCCAGCAGCTCCAACACAGCCTATAATTCACCCCTCCACTTT. Residues: CASSSNTAYNSPLHF.

The genes are TRBV6-5 and TRBJ2-6; D not resolved. CDR1 and CDR2 from the germline V gene are MNHEY and SVGAGI. This CDR3 is built from 14 residues. Deletions cut 6 bases from V and 0 bases from J, with 6 bases between. In DNA, the CDR3 is TGTGCCAGCAGGAAGAGCTCTGGGGCCAACGTCCTGACTTTC. The encoded protein is CASRKSSGANVLTF.

This clone has a handful of counts. The chain is built from TRBV19 and TRBJ1-1; TRBD1 is a possible D gene (5 bases). Germline V gene data show CDR1 as LNHDA and CDR2 as SQIVND (reference sequence). The CDR3 runs 15 residues. Trimming took 5 bases from V and 4 from J, leaving 17 bases between them. The CDR3 spells CASSPILSRGTEAFF. CDR3 coding DNA: TGTGCCAGTAGTCCTATTCTATCGAGGGGCACTGAAGCTTTCTTT. The whole variable domain, filled in from reference TRBV19 and TRBJ1-1, reads DGGITQSPKYLFRKEGQNVTLSCEQNLNHDAMYWYRQDPGQGLRLIYYSQIVNDFQKGDIAEGYSVSREKKESFPLTVTSAQKNPTAFYLCASSPILSRGTEAFFGQGTRLTVV.

The chain is built from TRBV19 and TRBJ1-1, with TRBD1 matching 9 bases. The CDR3 extends over 16 amino acids. Germline loops: CDR1 LNHDA, CDR2 SQIVND (reference sequence). J lost 4 bases, V lost 11 bases, and 17 bases had no gene match. CDR3 residues: CASNRDRDSQATEAFF. CDR3 DNA: TGTGCCTCCAACCGGGACAGGGATTCCCAGGCCACTGAAGCTTTCTTT. Full variable domain (remainder filled in from reference TRBV19 and TRBJ1-1): DGGITQSPKYLFRKEGQNVTLSCEQNLNHDAMYWYRQDPGQGLRLIYYSQIVNDFQKGDIAEGYSVSREKKESFPLTVTSAQKNPTAFYLCASNRDRDSQATEAFFGQGTRLTVV.

This chain connects TRBV27 to TRBJ1-3; D remains ambiguous. The CDR3 runs 14 residues. V dropped 4 bases and J dropped 2 bases, with 9 bases sitting between them. The germline V gene has CDR1 MNHEY and CDR2 SMNVEV (reference sequence). The CDR3 loop reads CASSSPIAGNTIYF. In DNA, the CDR3 is TGTGCCAGCAGTTCCCCCATCGCTGGAAACACCATATATTTT.

CDR3 bases: TGCGCCAGCAGCTTGGAACAGGGTGTCGGTGGCTACACCTTC. Translated, it gives CASSLEQGVGGYTF. This chain joins TRBV5-1 and TRBJ1-2; TRBD1 might be the D (6 bases). Trimming stripped 0 bases from V and 7 bases from J, with 13 bases between. The germline V gene has CDR1 SGHRS and CDR2 YFSETQ. CDR3 length: 14 residues.

V usage is TRBV3-1 (or the pseudogene TRBV3-2) and J usage is TRBJ1-6; TRBD1 matches 10 bases. Germline CDR1 LGHDT, CDR2 YNNKEL (reference sequence). CDR3 length: 15 amino acids. Losses at the gene ends were 4 bases for V and 6 bases for J; bases not matched to a gene: 3. The CDR3 loop reads CASSLRTGGNSPLHF. DNA for the CDR3: TGTGCCAGCAGCCTACGGACAGGGGGTAATTCACCCCTCCACTTT.

V usage is TRBV10-3 and J usage is TRBJ2-5, with unresolved D. The CDR3 spans 13 residues. CDR1 and CDR2 from the germline V gene are ENHRY and SYGVKD. V was trimmed by 3 bases and J by 1 base, leaving 6 bases between them. The CDR3 DNA is TGTGCCATCAGTGACGCCGCCCAAGAGACCCAGTACTTC. Amino acid sequence: CAISDAAQETQYF.

The chain recombines TRBV24-1 with TRBJ1-6; no definite D call. The CDR3 length is 13 residues. Germline V gene sequence: CDR1 KGHDR, CDR2 SFDVKD. The V end was cut by 5 bases, the J end by 4 bases, with 5 bases between. The CDR3 DNA reads TGTGCCACCAGTGCGGAGTATAATTCACCCCTCCACTTT. This sequence encodes CATSAEYNSPLHF.

The chain combines TRBV2 with TRBJ1-2; D unclear. The length of the CDR3 is 13 residues. Trimming removed 7 bases from V and 2 bases from J, with 11 bases in between. Germline V gene data show CDR1 as SNHLY and CDR2 as FYNNEI. The CDR3 DNA is TGTGCCAGCAACGGACGTGCGAACTATGGCTACACCTTC. This gives the protein CASNGRANYGYTF.

This rearrangement joins TRBV6-5 to TRBJ1-1, with D hard to call. Deletions cut 0 bases from V and 8 bases from J, with 19 bases between. The CDR3 has 16 residues. Germline loops: CDR1 MNHEY, CDR2 SVGAGI. The CDR3 sequence is CASSYSDRFGQTEAFF. The CDR3 coding sequence is TGTGCCAGCAGTTACTCTGATCGGTTTGGGCAAACCGAAGCTTTCTTT.

The chain recombines TRBV11-2 with TRBJ2-5; TRBD1 might be the D (5 bases). CDR3 length: 16 amino acids. V lost 5 bases to trimming and J lost 5 bases, with 21 bases between them. CDR1 and CDR2 (germline): SGHAT, FQNNGV. CDR3: CASSPTPGSRVETQYF. DNA for the CDR3: TGTGCCAGCAGCCCGACCCCAGGGTCCCGGGTGGAGACCCAGTACTTC.

The CDR3: CASSLGSGTVYEQYV. The CDR3 coding sequence is TGCGCCAGCAGCTTGGGCTCAGGGACCGTCTACGAGCAGTACGTC. The V call is TRBV5-1, the J call TRBJ2-7; D possibly matches TRBD1 or TRBD2 (5 bases each). V was shortened by 0 bases and J by 3 bases, with 13 bases between the two germline ends. Germline V gene lookup returns CDR1 SGHRS and CDR2 YFSETQ. CDR3 length equals 15 residues.

The rearrangement links TRBV10-2 to TRBJ2-3, with D perhaps matching TRBD2 (6 bases). The CDR3 spans 14 residues. Germline loops: CDR1 WSHSY, CDR2 SAAADI. V dropped 8 bases and J dropped 0 bases, with 12 bases sitting between them. The CDR3 region has the DNA TGCGCCAGCGGATCCGGGACTAGCACAGATACGCAGTATTTT. Amino acid sequence: CASGSGTSTDTQYF.

The rearrangement joins TRBV19 to TRBJ1-5; D unresolved. There are 14 residues in the CDR3. CDR1 is LNHDA, CDR2 SQIVND, per germline (reference sequence). Trimming left V 6 bases short and J 0 bases short, with 9 bases between. The CDR3 spells CASRGLHSNQPQHF. The CDR3 bases are TGTGCCAGTAGAGGACTTCATAGCAATCAGCCCCAGCATTTT. The full variable domain, rest sourced from reference TRBV19 and TRBJ1-5, is DGGITQSPKYLFRKEGQNVTLSCEQNLNHDAMYWYRQDPGQGLRLIYYSQIVNDFQKGDIAEGYSVSREKKESFPLTVTSAQKNPTAFYLCASRGLHSNQPQHFGDGTRLSIL.

In this sample, this clone turned up a few times. The rearrangement joins TRBV18 to TRBJ1-1; D may be TRBD1 (6 bases). V was clipped by 0 bases and J by 6 bases, with 14 bases between them. Germline loops: CDR1 KGHSH, CDR2 LQKENI. This CDR3 has 15 residues. CDR3 region: CASSPPGRGLSEAFF. The CDR3 coding sequence is TGTGCCAGCTCACCACCGGGCAGGGGATTGTCTGAAGCTTTCTTT.

This rearrangement joins TRBV4-1 to TRBJ2-3, with TRBD2 matching over 12 bases. Germline V lookup: CDR1 MGHRA, CDR2 YSYEKL. The CDR3 contains 17 residues. The J segment lost 2 bases and the V segment lost 4 bases, leaving 7 bases of the junction unmatched. CDR3 nucleotides: TGCGCCAGCAGCCGACAGGGACTAGCGGGCAACACAGATACGCAGTATTTT. Residues: CASSRQGLAGNTDTQYF.